Shown below are 27 T cell receptor beta chains from a single sample sequenced in a study of OX40 agonist ivuxolimab in advanced cancers. Method: immunoSEQ multiplex PCR; TCRdb's copy keeps in-frame clones and lacks some. The sample lists roughly 70,000 clones; around 80% were seen once. Sequencing used CD4+ or CD8+ T cells sorted from blood, obtained in a trial of the OX40 agonist ivuxolimab. All receptors derive from an adult with an advanced solid tumor such as melanoma, head and neck, liver or kidney cancer.

The chain couples TRBV5-1 to TRBJ2-5; 11 bases map to TRBD1. V was clipped by 4 bases and J by 5 bases; unmatched bases: 7. The CDR3 runs 15 residues. Germline V CDR1 and CDR2: SGHRS, YFSETQ. The CDR3 reads CASSPDGQGAETQYF. In DNA form, the CDR3 reads TGCGCCAGCAGCCCGGACGGACAGGGGGCGGAGACCCAGTACTTC.

This rearrangement joins TRBV28 to TRBJ1-2, with TRBD1 identical over 9 bases. Trimming at V came to 5 bases and at J to 4 bases, leaving 11 bases not matched to a gene. The CDR3 spans 16 residues. The germline V gene has CDR1 MDHEN and CDR2 SYDVKM. CDR3 sequence: CASSPVTGGPGYGYTF. The CDR3 nucleotides read TGTGCCAGCAGTCCAGTGACAGGGGGTCCTGGCTATGGCTACACCTTC.

The rearrangement uses TRBV7-9 and TRBJ2-5; D perhaps matches TRBD1 (5 bases). The V end lost 6 bases, the J end lost 5 bases, and 16 bases lay between the germline ends. This CDR3 is 14 amino acids long. Germline CDR1 is SEHNR and CDR2 is FQNEAQ (reference sequence). The CDR3 DNA follows: TGTGCCAGCAGTGCGGTTTGGGGCGAGGAGACCCAGTACTTC. Its protein product is CASSAVWGEETQYF.

The rearrangement joins TRBV7-3 to TRBJ2-2; TRBD1 might be the D (5 bases). Germline CDR1 reads SGHTA; CDR2 reads FQGTGA. The CDR3 has 14 amino acids. V lost 2 bases to trimming and J lost 11 bases, with 15 bases between them. The CDR3 DNA follows: TGTGCCAGCAGCTTAGCAGGGTTTTCCCCCGAGCTGTTTTTT. Residues: CASSLAGFSPELFF.

The gene calls are TRBV27 and TRBJ1-2, with a tentative D call TRBD1 (5 bases). V was pared by 2 bases and J by 6 bases, with 7 bases between. CDR1 and CDR2 (germline): MNHEY, SMNVEV (reference sequence). This CDR3 contains 12 residues. CDR3 nucleotide sequence: TGTGCCAGCAGTTTAAAGGGGAATGGCTACACCTTC. This sequence encodes CASSLKGNGYTF.

This chain links TRBV5-1 with TRBJ1-2; TRBD1 matches at 8 bases. Germline CDR1 and CDR2: SGHRS and YFSETQ. The ends lost 0 bases at V and 5 bases at J; junction bases unmatched: 6. CDR3 length: 15 amino acids. This CDR3 reads CASSLAGQGAYGYTF. The CDR3 bases are TGCGCCAGCAGCTTGGCCGGCCAGGGGGCTTATGGCTACACCTTC.

The chain links TRBV19 to TRBJ2-4, with D uncertain. The V end was cut by 4 bases, the J end by 1 base, with 8 bases between. CDR1 and CDR2 (germline): LNHDA, SQIVND (reference sequence). The CDR3 has 14 amino acids. The CDR3 loop is CASSTSGAKNIQYF. The CDR3 DNA sequence: TGTGCCAGTAGTACTTCCGGGGCCAAAAACATTCAGTACTTC.

The genes are TRBV5-4 and TRBJ1-2; 10 nucleotides align to TRBD1. After removal of 3 bases from V and 6 bases from J, the junction contained 2 bases not matched to a gene. Germline V gene data show CDR1 as SGHNT and CDR2 as YYREEE (reference sequence). The length of the CDR3 is 13 residues. The CDR3 region has the DNA TGTGCCAGCAGCTCCGGGACAGGGGATGGCTACACCTTC. Its translation: CASSSGTGDGYTF. Full variable domain (outside the CDR3, taken from reference TRBV5-4 and TRBJ1-2): ETGVTQSPTHLIKTRGQQVTLRCSSQSGHNTVSWYQQALGQGPQFIFQYYREEENGRGNFPPRFSGLQFPNYSSELNVNALELDDSALYLCASSSGTGDGYTFGSGTRLTVV.

The V and J genes are TRBV6-1 and TRBJ1-4; D may be TRBD1 (6 bases). The CDR3 is 14 amino acids. V dropped 5 bases and J dropped 3 bases, with 10 bases sitting between them. The germline V gene has CDR1 MNHNS and CDR2 SASEGT. CDR3 bases: TGTGCCAGCAGTACGGGACAAGCTAATGAAAAACTGTTTTTT. This codes for CASSTGQANEKLFF.

This chain joins TRBV20-1 and TRBJ1-2; D unresolved. V was trimmed by 6 bases and J by 5 bases, leaving 7 bases between them. In germline, CDR1 is DFQATT, CDR2 SNEGSKA (reference sequence). CDR3 length: 10 amino acids. The CDR3 DNA is TGCAGTGCGGGGAGGTATGGCTACACCTTC. This gives the protein CSAGRYGYTF.

The chain is built from TRBV15 and TRBJ2-1; 8 positions match TRBD1. The germline V gene encodes CDR1 LNHNV and CDR2 YYDKDF (reference sequence). The length of the CDR3 is 18 residues. V was clipped by 5 bases and J by 9 bases; unmatched bases: 21. The CDR3 reads CATSPLPPRTGYVGEQFF. CDR3 in DNA: TGTGCCACCAGCCCCCTCCCCCCCCGGACAGGGTATGTAGGTGAGCAGTTCTTC. Looking up the rest from reference TRBV15 and TRBJ2-1 gives the full variable domain: DAMVIQNPRYQVTQFGKPVTLSCSQTLNHNVMYWYQQKSSQAPKLLFHYYDKDFNNEADTPDNFQSRRPNTSFCFLDIRSPGLGDTAMYLCATSPLPPRTGYVGEQFFGPGTRLTVL.

The chain is built from TRBV11-2 and TRBJ1-3; D gene uncertain. CDR3 length: 18 amino acids. V was shortened by 1 base and J by 3 bases, with 19 bases between the two germline ends. From germline, CDR1 is SGHAT and CDR2 FQNNGV. The CDR3 coding sequence is TGTGCCAGCAGCTTAGGGCCCCCCAAAGCAGGCTATGGAAACACCATATATTTT. It specifies CASSLGPPKAGYGNTIYF.

This clone was seen only once. This rearrangement joins TRBV7-9 to TRBJ2-2; either TRBD1 or TRBD2 may supply D (5 bases each). Germline V gene lookup returns CDR1 SEHNR and CDR2 FQNEAQ (reference sequence). The CDR3 runs 14 residues. With 7 bases removed from V and 1 base from J, the gap between germline ends came to 10 bases. CDR3 DNA sequence: TGTGCCAGCACCACGAGGGGGAACACCGGGGAGCTGTTTTTT. Protein product: CASTTRGNTGELFF.

This rearrangement joins TRBV28 to TRBJ2-7; D is unresolved. Per germline, CDR1 MDHEN and CDR2 SYDVKM. The length of the CDR3 is 14 residues. The germline V and J ends were trimmed by 1 base and 5 bases, with 12 bases remaining between them. CDR3 residues: CASSLLVLPHEQYF. Written as DNA, the CDR3 is TGTGCCAGCAGTTTATTGGTACTTCCGCACGAGCAGTACTTC. Looking up the rest from reference TRBV28 and TRBJ2-7 gives the full variable domain: DVKVTQSSRYLVKRTGEKVFLECVQDMDHENMFWYRQDPGLGLRLIYFSYDVKMKEKGDIPEGYSVSREKKERFSLILESASTNQTSMYLCASSLLVLPHEQYFGPGTRLTVT.

CDR3 sequence reads: CASSEFGYNSPLHF. For the CDR3, the DNA is TGTGCCAGCAGTGAGTTCGGCTATAATTCACCCCTCCACTTT. This chain uses TRBV2 with TRBJ1-6; D is ambiguous. Trimming removed 3 bases from V and 3 bases from J, with 6 bases in between. CDR3 length equals 14 residues. CDR1 and CDR2 from the germline V gene are SNHLY and FYNNEI.

The chain joins TRBV6-5 to TRBJ2-5; D is perhaps TRBD1 (5 bases). The CDR3 covers 13 residues. Germline V gives CDR1 MNHEY, CDR2 SVGAGI. Trimming left V 5 bases short and J 2 bases short, with 9 bases between. The DNA for the CDR3 is TGTGCCAGCAGTGGTACAGGTCAAGAGACCCAGTACTTC. Translation gives CASSGTGQETQYF.

This sequence joins TRBV12-5 and TRBJ2-1; perhaps TRBD2 as D (7 bases). Trimming shortened V by 3 bases and J by 8 bases, and 11 bases separated the two germline ends. The CDR3 contains 13 residues. Germline V gene data show CDR1 as LGHNT and CDR2 as FRNRAP. CDR3 protein: CASGFGRGDEQFF. The CDR3 nucleotides read TGTGCTAGTGGTTTTGGGAGGGGGGATGAGCAGTTCTTC.

The chain joins TRBV10-3 to TRBJ1-2, with TRBD1 matching 10 bases. The junction had 12 bases not matched to a gene; V was cut back by 10 bases and J by 7 bases. Germline V gene lookup returns CDR1 ENHRY and CDR2 SYGVKD. This CDR3 is 14 amino acids long. The CDR3 sequence is CASTGTGVEAGYTF. The CDR3 DNA sequence: TGTGCCAGTACCGGGACAGGGGTGGAGGCTGGCTACACCTTC.

The CDR3 sequence: CASSLGGTPYEQYF. The CDR3 coding sequence is TGCGCCAGCAGCTTGGGAGGGACACCTTACGAGCAGTACTTC. The V and J genes are TRBV5-1 and TRBJ2-7, with a possible D match to TRBD1 (6 bases). Germline V gives CDR1 SGHRS, CDR2 YFSETQ. V lost 0 bases to trimming and J lost 4 bases, with 11 bases between them. This CDR3 is built from 14 residues.

This chain uses TRBV29-1 with TRBJ2-7, with D perhaps matching TRBD2 (5 bases). Germline V CDR1 and CDR2: SQVTM, ANQGSEA. Between the trimmed V and J ends, which lost 7 bases and 4 bases, there was a span of 20 bases. The CDR3 covers 14 residues. CDR3 sequence reads: CSGNRDQRNYEQYF. CDR3 nucleotides: TGCAGCGGTAATCGGGATCAACGGAATTACGAGCAGTACTTC.

V usage is TRBV4-3 and J usage is TRBJ2-1; weak D call: TRBD1 (5 bases). The CDR3 spans 17 residues. V dropped 1 base and J dropped 3 bases, with 16 bases sitting between them. CDR1 is LGHNA and CDR2 is YSLEER in the germline V gene. The CDR3 reads CASSQVGLGLRYNEQFF. As DNA, the CDR3 is TGCGCCAGCAGCCAAGTTGGCCTGGGGCTTCGCTACAATGAGCAGTTCTTC.

V is TRBV21-1 and J is TRBJ1-4. TRBV21-1 is described as a pseudogene. This CDR3 region has 17 residues. CDR3 nucleotide sequence: TGTGCCAGCAGCAAGATCAAAAGCGGAGGGATAGACGAAAAACTGTTTTTT. It encodes CASSKIKSGGIDEKLFF.

V and J are TRBV4-1 and TRBJ1-5, with a tentative D call TRBD1 (5 bases). The CDR3 contains 14 residues. The germline CDR1 and CDR2 sequences are MGHRA and YSYEKL. V was shortened by 1 base and J by 9 bases, with 13 bases between the two germline ends. CDR3 sequence reads: CASSQGQGPGPQHF. The CDR3 nucleotides are TGCGCCAGCAGCCAAGGGCAGGGTCCAGGGCCCCAGCATTTT.

The rearrangement joins TRBV7-8 to TRBJ1-1; TRBD1 matches 9 bases. V was pared by 4 bases and J by 7 bases, with 7 bases of the junction left unmatched. Germline CDR1 and CDR2: SGHVS and FQNEAQ. The CDR3 has 14 residues. The DNA for the CDR3 is TGTGCCAGCAGCTCGAGACAGGGGGTCCATGAAGCTTTCTTT. As protein: CASSSRQGVHEAFF.

This clone was observed a few times. V is TRBV5-1 and J is TRBJ1-1; D not certain. This CDR3 has 15 residues. CDR1 is SGHRS, CDR2 YFSETQ, per germline. Trimming took off 1 base at V and 1 base at J, with 11 bases between the two ends. The CDR3, as DNA: TGCGCCAGCAGCTTGTCTGAACGGGGGAACACTGAAGCTTTCTTT. Protein sequence: CASSLSERGNTEAFF.

V is TRBV20-1 and J is TRBJ2-7; no firm D call. This CDR3 is built from 11 residues. Deletions cut 6 bases from V and 2 bases from J, with 8 bases between. CDR1 and CDR2 from the germline V gene are DFQATT and SNEGSKA (reference sequence). The CDR3 reads CSALNPYEQYF. CDR3 DNA: TGCAGTGCGCTGAATCCCTACGAGCAGTACTTC.

A single count supports this clone. The rearrangement uses TRBV7-9 and TRBJ2-5; TRBD1 aligns across 7 bases. Germline CDR1 and CDR2: SEHNR and FQNEAQ (reference sequence). The CDR3 consists of 14 residues. V lost 1 base and J lost 4; bases outside the gene matches: 3. CDR3 nucleotide sequence: TGTGCCAGCAGCTTAGACAGGGGCGGAGAGACCCAGTACTTC. Encoded protein: CASSLDRGGETQYF.